One and the same sample provided the 27 T cell receptor beta chains below, sequenced in a study of OX40 agonist ivuxolimab in advanced cancers. Some clones are missing from TCRdb's copy, which holds only in-frame ones; the method was immunoSEQ multiplex PCR. Among approximately 76,000 clones, approximately 91% were seen once, and the ten largest hold approximately 0.79%. This material consisted of CD4+ or CD8+ T cells sorted from blood, taken in a trial of the OX40 agonist ivuxolimab. These receptors were taken from an adult with an advanced solid tumor such as melanoma, head and neck, liver or kidney cancer.

The gene calls are TRBV6-5 and TRBJ2-1; perhaps TRBD2 as D (6 bases). The CDR3 sequence is 15 residues long. CDR1 MNHEY and CDR2 SVGAGI come from the germline V gene. V was shortened by 2 bases and J by 8 bases, with 16 bases between the two germline ends. This chain's CDR3 is CASSYRVAGRDEQFF. As DNA, the CDR3 is TGTGCCAGCAGTTACAGGGTGGCGGGAAGGGATGAGCAGTTCTTC.

The V and J genes are TRBV19 and TRBJ2-6; a possible D gene is TRBD2 (5 bases). This CDR3 spans 15 amino acids. Between the trimmed V and J ends, which lost 7 bases and 4 bases, there was a span of 14 bases. Germline values: CDR1 LNHDA, CDR2 SQIVND (reference sequence). CDR3 residues: CASTTGSSGANVLTF. The CDR3 bases are TGTGCCAGTACGACGGGAAGCTCGGGGGCCAACGTCCTGACTTTC.

This sequence joins TRBV19 and TRBJ1-2; 7 bases map to TRBD1. Germline-derived CDR1 and CDR2 are LNHDA and SQIVND (reference sequence). This CDR3 has 15 amino acids. V gave up 4 bases and J gave up 3 bases; unmatched junction bases: 8. The chain's CDR3 is CASSTRQGGDYGYTF. The DNA for the CDR3 is TGTGCCAGTAGTACCAGACAGGGAGGGGACTATGGCTACACCTTC.

V gene TRBV18 combines with J gene TRBJ2-7, with a possible D match to TRBD1 (7 bases). From germline, CDR1 is KGHSH and CDR2 LQKENI. The CDR3 contains 15 residues. Trimming took off 1 base at V and 5 bases at J, with 15 bases between the two ends. The CDR3 reads CASSPQGGGIHEQYF. In nucleotides, the CDR3 is TGTGCCAGCTCACCACAAGGAGGGGGCATACACGAGCAGTACTTC.

The chain couples TRBV19 to TRBJ1-5; a possible D gene is TRBD1 (5 bases). Germline assignment: CDR1 LNHDA and CDR2 SQIVND (reference sequence). The CDR3 is made up of 15 amino acids. V was trimmed by 5 bases and J by 4 bases, leaving 15 bases between them. The CDR3 DNA reads as TGTGCCAGTAGTTCGGGACCTTCGGGGAATCAGCCCCAGCATTTT. Its protein is CASSSGPSGNQPQHF. Supplemented by reference TRBV19 and TRBJ1-5, the full variable domain reads DGGITQSPKYLFRKEGQNVTLSCEQNLNHDAMYWYRQDPGQGLRLIYYSQIVNDFQKGDIAEGYSVSREKKESFPLTVTSAQKNPTAFYLCASSSGPSGNQPQHFGDGTRLSIL.

The V and J genes are TRBV6-5 and TRBJ1-3, with TRBD1 as a possible D gene (6 bases). Germline V gene data show CDR1 as MNHEY and CDR2 as SVGAGI. Trimming left V 7 bases short and J 3 bases short, with 10 bases between. The length of the CDR3 is 13 residues. The CDR3 region is CASTGVLGNTIYF. The DNA for the CDR3 is TGTGCCAGCACAGGGGTCCTTGGAAACACCATATATTTT.

This clone occurred once. The chain links TRBV5-8 to TRBJ1-1, with 8 bases matching TRBD1. Germline V gene lookup returns CDR1 SGHTS and CDR2 YDEGEE. Losses at the gene ends were 4 bases for V and 5 bases for J; bases not matched to a gene: 4. The CDR3 is 13 residues long. The CDR3: CASSADRGTEAFF. CDR3 DNA: TGTGCCAGCAGCGCCGACAGGGGTACTGAAGCTTTCTTT.

The rearrangement uses TRBV11-2 and TRBJ2-7; D unclear. Germline CDR1 and CDR2: SGHAT and FQNNGV. The length of the CDR3 is 11 residues. The V and J ends lost 5 bases and 5 bases respectively, with 7 bases between them. CDR3 nucleotide sequence: TGTGCCAGCAGCCTGGGGAACGAGCAGTACTTC. Amino acids: CASSLGNEQYF.

V usage is TRBV7-9 and J usage is TRBJ2-7, with no clear D. Looked up from germline, CDR1 is SEHNR and CDR2 is FQNEAQ (reference sequence). The ends were cut back, 5 bases at V and 7 bases at J, with 12 bases in the middle. The CDR3 is made up of 12 amino acids. In nucleotides, the CDR3 is TGTGCCAGCAGCCCCCATATCGGGGAGCAGTACTTC. It specifies CASSPHIGEQYF.

The V and J genes are TRBV2 and TRBJ2-1; no firm D call. This CDR3 region has 11 residues. The germline V gene encodes CDR1 SNHLY and CDR2 FYNNEI. V lost 6 bases and J lost 9, with 9 bases in between. In nucleotides, the CDR3 is TGTGCCAGCAGCGGAAGAAGTGAGCAGTTCTTC. Translated, it gives CASSGRSEQFF.

This chain links TRBV19 with TRBJ1-5; 7 bases are a match to TRBD1. J gave up 2 bases and V 9 bases, and 7 bases lay outside the gene matches. This CDR3 spans 14 amino acids. In germline, CDR1 is LNHDA, CDR2 SQIVND (reference sequence). Here the CDR3 reads CASQGGAGNQPQHF. The CDR3 DNA sequence: TGTGCCAGCCAGGGGGGCGCGGGCAATCAGCCCCAGCATTTT.

This chain connects TRBV18 to TRBJ2-2; no reliable D call. Germline V gene data show CDR1 as KGHSH and CDR2 as LQKENI. The CDR3 consists of 13 residues. V was trimmed by 0 bases and J by 5 bases, leaving 4 bases between them. DNA for the CDR3: TGTGCCAGCTCACCACCGGGTACCGGGGAGCTGTTTTTT. It is translated as CASSPPGTGELFF.

The rearrangement uses TRBV28 and TRBJ2-3; possible D gene TRBD2, 6 bases. The length of the CDR3 is 13 residues. Germline V CDR1 and CDR2: MDHEN, SYDVKM. V was clipped by 10 bases and J by 6 bases, with 17 bases between them. The DNA of the CDR3 is TGTGCCACTGGGGTGGGGGGTTCTGATACGCAGTATTTT. Translation: CATGVGGSDTQYF.

This clone came up once. CDR3 amino acids: CASSYLTLMMNQPQHF. The CDR3 nucleotides read TGTGCCAGCAGTTACTTGACACTAATGATGAATCAGCCCCAGCATTTT. The rearrangement joins TRBV6-6 to TRBJ1-5; D uncertain. Looked up from germline, CDR1 is MNHNY and CDR2 is SVGAGI (reference sequence). V dropped 1 base and J dropped 4 bases, with 14 bases sitting between them. CDR3 size: 16 residues.

This chain uses TRBV6-1 with TRBJ2-2, with no clear D. Germline V gives CDR1 MNHNS, CDR2 SASEGT. V lost 10 bases to trimming and J lost 1 base, with 10 bases between them. This CDR3 is 13 amino acids long. The DNA of the CDR3 is TGTGCCACCCCAAGGGAGAACACCGGGGAGCTGTTTTTT. Translation: CATPRENTGELFF.

V and J are TRBV7-3 and TRBJ2-1; D call uncertain. The length of the CDR3 is 13 residues. The V gene's germline CDR1 is SGHTA and CDR2 FQGTGA. Trimming removed 5 bases from V and 10 bases from J, with 15 bases in between. The CDR3 DNA is TGTGCCAGCAGCCTCGGACCGGCTGGGGAGCAGTTCTTC. It yields the protein CASSLGPAGEQFF.

This chain links TRBV5-1 with TRBJ2-3; TRBD1 matches at 8 bases. The ends lost 4 bases at V and 1 base at J; junction bases unmatched: 2. Germline lookup yields CDR1 SGHRS and CDR2 YFSETQ. The CDR3 loop spans 14 amino acids. As DNA, the CDR3 is TGCGCCAGCAGCGAGGGACAGGGCACAGATACGCAGTATTTT. Its protein is CASSEGQGTDTQYF.

This clone has a single count. The chain couples TRBV7-8 to TRBJ1-5, with 8 nucleotides matching TRBD1. The trim removed 2 bases at V and 6 bases at J, leaving 9 bases unmatched. There are 16 residues in the CDR3. Germline V gives CDR1 SGHVS, CDR2 FQNEAQ. As DNA, the CDR3 is TGTGCCAGCAGCTTAAAGGGGCAGGGGGCAGGTCAGCCCCAGCATTTT. This gives the protein CASSLKGQGAGQPQHF.

The genes are TRBV10-3 and TRBJ1-1, with 7 bases aligning to TRBD1. The germline V gene encodes CDR1 ENHRY and CDR2 SYGVKD. Losses at the gene ends were 6 bases for V and 7 bases for J; bases not matched to a gene: 5. The CDR3 spans 12 residues. CDR3 residues: CAISPGGGEAFF. The CDR3 coding sequence is TGTGCCATCAGCCCAGGGGGGGGTGAAGCTTTCTTT.

The V and J genes are TRBV5-1 and TRBJ2-2, with TRBD2 matching over 9 bases. The V segment lost 1 base and the J segment 7 bases; nucleotides outside the gene matches: 8. The CDR3 extends over 16 amino acids. CDR1 SGHRS and CDR2 YFSETQ come from the germline V gene. CDR3 nucleotides: TGCGCCAGCAGCTTGTATAGCGGGAGAATCGGCGGGGAGCTGTTTTTT. Translation: CASSLYSGRIGGELFF.

The chain links TRBV7-6 to TRBJ2-7; D is possibly TRBD1 (6 bases). Germline V lookup: CDR1 SGHVS, CDR2 FNYEAQ. The CDR3 extends over 15 amino acids. Trimming took 1 base from V and 5 from J, leaving 15 bases between them. The CDR3 bases are TGTGCCAGCAGCTTAGGCAGGGGAAGAACAGACGAGCAGTACTTC. Amino acid sequence: CASSLGRGRTDEQYF.

V usage is TRBV5-1 and J usage is TRBJ2-1; TRBD1 might be the D (6 bases). V dropped 4 bases and J dropped 6 bases, with 14 bases sitting between them. This CDR3 contains 14 residues. The germline V gene encodes CDR1 SGHRS and CDR2 YFSETQ. The CDR3 DNA sequence: TGCGCCAGCAGCGGACCCAGGGGTGGCAATGAGCAGTTCTTC. This sequence encodes CASSGPRGGNEQFF. The full variable domain, rest sourced from reference TRBV5-1 and TRBJ2-1, is KAGVTQTPRYLIKTRGQQVTLSCSPISGHRSVSWYQQTPGQGLQFLFEYFSETQRNKGNFPGRFSGRQFSNSRSEMNVSTLELGDSALYLCASSGPRGGNEQFFGPGTRLTVL.

The rearrangement uses TRBV5-1 and TRBJ2-2; D possibly uses TRBD1 or TRBD2 (5 bases each). The CDR3 spans 13 residues. V was clipped by 5 bases and J by 3 bases, with 8 bases between them. Germline V gene sequence: CDR1 SGHRS, CDR2 YFSETQ. CDR3 loop: CASSRDHTGELFF. CDR3 nucleotide sequence: TGCGCCAGCAGTCGGGACCACACCGGGGAGCTGTTTTTT.

The V call is TRBV5-1, the J call TRBJ2-1; a possible D gene is TRBD2 (7 bases). In germline, CDR1 is SGHRS, CDR2 YFSETQ. The CDR3 runs to 16 residues. V was pared by 4 bases and J by 4 bases, with 18 bases between. CDR3 loop: CASSISGRGIYNEQFF. The CDR3 nucleotides are TGCGCCAGCAGCATATCAGGGAGGGGGATATACAATGAGCAGTTCTTC.

In its sample, this clone was seen many times. CDR3 region: CAWSVPGSGTGELFF. CDR3 bases: TGTGCCTGGAGTGTGCCCGGCAGTGGGACCGGGGAGCTGTTTTTT. V is TRBV30 and J is TRBJ2-2; unclear D gene. The CDR3 has 15 residues. Trimming left V 0 bases short and J 5 bases short, with 13 bases between. CDR1 and CDR2 (germline): GTSNPN, SVGIG (reference sequence).

The rearrangement joins TRBV29-1 to TRBJ2-7; D remains unclear. Germline lookup yields CDR1 SQVTM and CDR2 ANQGSEA. Trimming took off 7 bases at V and 4 bases at J, with 8 bases between the two ends. CDR3 length: 10 amino acids. This CDR3 is CSAGEYEQYF. CDR3 in DNA: TGCAGCGCTGGGGAATACGAGCAGTACTTC.

This chain connects TRBV6-6 to TRBJ1-5; D unclear. There are 14 residues in the CDR3. With 7 bases removed from V and 1 base from J, the gap between germline ends came to 11 bases. CDR1 MNHNY and CDR2 SVGAGI come from the germline V gene (reference sequence). The DNA for the CDR3 is TGTGCCAGCACCCGTACTATCAGCAATCAGCCCCAGCATTTT. It yields the protein CASTRTISNQPQHF.